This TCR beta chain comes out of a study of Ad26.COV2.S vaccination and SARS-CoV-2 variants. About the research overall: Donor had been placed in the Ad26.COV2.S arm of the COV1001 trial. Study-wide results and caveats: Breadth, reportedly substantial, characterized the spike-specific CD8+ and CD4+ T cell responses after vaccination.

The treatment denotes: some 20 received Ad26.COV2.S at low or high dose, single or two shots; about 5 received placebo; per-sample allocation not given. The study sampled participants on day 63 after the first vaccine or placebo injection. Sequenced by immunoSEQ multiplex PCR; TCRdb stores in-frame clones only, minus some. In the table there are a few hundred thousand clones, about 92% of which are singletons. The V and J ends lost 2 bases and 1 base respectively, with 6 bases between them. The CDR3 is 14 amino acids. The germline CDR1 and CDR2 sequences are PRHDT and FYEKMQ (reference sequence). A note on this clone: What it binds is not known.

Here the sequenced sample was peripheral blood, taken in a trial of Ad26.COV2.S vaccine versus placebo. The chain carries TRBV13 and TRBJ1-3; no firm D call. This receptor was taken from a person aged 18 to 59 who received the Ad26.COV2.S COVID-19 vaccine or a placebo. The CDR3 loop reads CASSLKQSGNTIYF. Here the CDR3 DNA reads TGTGCCAGCAGCTTAAAACAGTCTGGAAACACCATATATTTT.